The 25 T cell receptor beta chains presented below share a single source sample, sequenced in a study of T cell clonotyping in hematopoietic cell transplantation. Sequenced by immunoSEQ multiplex PCR; TCRdb stores in-frame clones only, minus some. The sample shows under 6,000 clones, 94% of them seen only once. The material sequenced was PBMCs, taken 180 days after allogeneic stem cell transplant. Receptors originate from a male patient aged 55 to 69 who had an allogeneic stem cell transplant from a related donor, so the T cells may come from the graft donor. Some clones in this sample may be carry-over from other donors' samples.

Written as DNA, the CDR3 is TGTGCCAGCAGTGAATTCCCTCCCGAAGTTAACACTGAAGCTTTCTTT. Amino acids: CASSEFPPEVNTEAFF. The V gene is TRBV2, the J gene TRBJ1-1, with unresolved D. Germline-derived CDR1 and CDR2 are SNHLY and FYNNEI. Between the trimmed V and J ends, which lost 2 bases and 2 bases, there was a span of 15 bases. CDR3 length: 16 residues.

V and J are TRBV27 and TRBJ2-3, with D unclear. The CDR3 has 13 amino acids. Germline CDR1 reads MNHEY; CDR2 reads SMNVEV (reference sequence). The ends were cut back, 6 bases at V and 0 bases at J, with 7 bases in the middle. The CDR3 loop is CASRLSSTDTQYF. For the CDR3, the DNA is TGTGCCAGCAGGCTATCTAGCACAGATACGCAGTATTTT.

This clone was counted a single time. The V gene is TRBV5-5, the J gene TRBJ1-2, with 7 nucleotides matching TRBD1. The V gene's germline CDR1 is SGHKS and CDR2 YYEKEE (reference sequence). CDR3 length equals 16 residues. Trimming at V came to 0 bases and at J to 4 bases, leaving 9 bases not matched to a gene. In DNA, the CDR3 is TGTGCCAGCAGCTTGGAAGGGGGCGCCGGTGGCTATGGCTACACCTTC. Amino acids: CASSLEGGAGGYGYTF.

This clone occurred once. This rearrangement joins TRBV9 to TRBJ1-2; D might be TRBD1 (6 bases). Deletions cut 6 bases from V and 5 bases from J, with 23 bases between. The CDR3 is 16 amino acids. Germline V lookup: CDR1 SGDLS, CDR2 YYNGEE. The CDR3 here is CASTSGIEGGRYGYTF. The CDR3 bases are TGTGCCAGCACCTCTGGGATTGAGGGGGGTCGGTATGGCTACACCTTC.

V is TRBV29-1 and J is TRBJ2-2, with 9 bases matching TRBD1. The germline gives CDR1 SQVTM, CDR2 ANQGSEA. This CDR3 spans 15 amino acids. Unmatched junction bases numbered 10, after V lost 7 bases and J lost 4 bases. DNA for the CDR3: TGCAGCGCTGTAAGACAGGGGGAAAGCACCGGGGAGCTGTTTTTT. Its protein is CSAVRQGESTGELFF.

The chain recombines TRBV5-6 with TRBJ1-4, with 7 bases lining up with TRBD1. Germline loops: CDR1 SGHDT, CDR2 YYEEEE. This CDR3 comprises 15 residues. V shed 0 bases and J 2 bases; nucleotides not matched to a gene: 1. The CDR3 region is CASSLEGQTNEKLFF. The CDR3 nucleotides read TGTGCCAGCAGCTTGGAGGGACAGACTAATGAAAAACTGTTTTTT.

This chain uses TRBV5-6 with TRBJ2-7; TRBD1 agrees at 9 bases. This CDR3 contains 15 residues. J lost 2 bases, V lost 3 bases, and 6 bases had no gene match. CDR1 and CDR2 from the germline V gene are SGHDT and YYEEEE. The CDR3 sequence is CASSSLGTGTYEQYF. The CDR3 DNA reads TGTGCCAGCAGCTCGTTGGGGACAGGGACCTACGAGCAGTACTTC.

The chain has TRBV25-1 and TRBJ2-7; 7 bases line up with TRBD1. J lost 3 bases, V lost 4 bases, and 15 bases had no gene match. The germline V gene has CDR1 MGHDK and CDR2 SYGVNS. The CDR3 has 17 residues. The CDR3 spells CASSAGITGTVIYEQYF. Here the CDR3 DNA reads TGTGCCAGCAGTGCCGGGATTACCGGGACAGTAATCTACGAGCAGTACTTC.

The chain employs TRBV19 and TRBJ1-1, with unresolved D. The germline V and J ends were trimmed by 3 bases and 0 bases, with 14 bases remaining between them. This CDR3 has 16 amino acids. Germline assignment: CDR1 LNHDA and CDR2 SQIVND (reference sequence). CDR3 region: CASSMAAGWMNTEAFF. CDR3 in DNA: TGTGCCAGTAGTATGGCCGCGGGGTGGATGAACACTGAAGCTTTCTTT.

The chain combines TRBV6-5 with TRBJ1-1; D uncertain. The CDR3 covers 11 residues. CDR1 is MNHEY, CDR2 SVGAGI, per germline. The V and J ends lost 6 bases and 2 bases respectively, with 4 bases between them. The CDR3 reads CASRRNTEAFF. The CDR3 DNA reads as TGTGCCAGCAGACGCAACACTGAAGCTTTCTTT.

The sample holds one count of this clone. CDR3 nucleotides: TGTGCCTGGAGTGGGCGGCCGAGTTACGAGCAGTACTTC. Translating gives CAWSGRPSYEQYF. The chain employs TRBV30 and TRBJ2-7; no clear D gene. Trimming took off 1 base at V and 4 bases at J, with 11 bases between the two ends. The CDR3 extends over 13 amino acids. Germline CDR1 reads GTSNPN; CDR2 reads SVGIG (reference sequence).

The V call is TRBV7-3, the J call TRBJ2-3; 8 nucleotides agree with TRBD2. V gave up 5 bases and J gave up 4 bases; unmatched junction bases: 11. Germline V gene sequence: CDR1 SGHTA, CDR2 FQGTGA. The CDR3 has 16 residues. In nucleotides, the CDR3 is TGTGCCAGCAGCACCCCTGCGGGGGGCCTTGCAGATACGCAGTATTTT. Its translation is CASSTPAGGLADTQYF.

The chain recombines TRBV7-2 with TRBJ1-2; 11 nucleotides align to TRBD1. This CDR3 has 16 amino acids. Unmatched junction bases numbered 8, after V lost 4 bases and J lost 4 bases. Germline CDR1 reads SGHTA; CDR2 reads FQGNSA. Here the CDR3 reads CASSSPGTGGSYGYTF. CDR3 in DNA: TGTGCCAGCAGCTCCCCCGGGACAGGGGGTTCCTATGGCTACACCTTC. Looking up the rest from reference TRBV7-2 and TRBJ1-2 gives the full variable domain: GAGVSQSPSNKVTEKGKDVELRCDPISGHTALYWYRQSLGQGLEFLIYFQGNSAPDKSGLPSDRFSAERTGGSVSTLTIQRTQQEDSAVYLCASSSPGTGGSYGYTFGSGTRLTVV.

In DNA form, the CDR3 reads TGCAGCGTGGATAGGGACAGACCTAACTATGGCTACACCTTC. This translates into CSVDRDRPNYGYTF. The genes are TRBV29-1 and TRBJ1-2; 7 nucleotides align to TRBD1. After removal of 6 bases from V and 0 bases from J, the junction contained 7 bases not matched to a gene. The length of the CDR3 is 14 residues. CDR1 and CDR2 from the germline V gene are SQVTM and ANQGSEA.

CDR3 sequence reads: CASSPQGLETQYF. DNA for the CDR3: TGCGCCAGCAGCCCCCAGGGGCTAGAGACCCAGTACTTC. The J gene is TRBJ2-5, the V gene TRBV5-1, with D possibly being TRBD1 (6 bases). The V gene's germline CDR1 is SGHRS and CDR2 YFSETQ. The CDR3 spans 13 residues. Deletions cut 4 bases from V and 4 bases from J, with 11 bases between.

The rearrangement links TRBV5-1 to TRBJ2-1; 7 nucleotides line up with TRBD2. CDR1 and CDR2 (germline): SGHRS, YFSETQ. J lost 9 bases, V lost 1 base, and 7 bases had no gene match. The CDR3 contains 14 residues. Here the CDR3 reads CASSLNAGVREQFF. The CDR3 DNA reads as TGCGCCAGCAGCTTGAATGCGGGGGTGCGTGAGCAGTTCTTC.

CDR3 in amino acids: CASSLMRGPSYEQYF. DNA of the CDR3: TGTGCCAGTAGTTTAATGCGGGGGCCGTCCTACGAGCAGTACTTC. The chain has TRBV19 and TRBJ2-7; D may be TRBD2 (7 bases). The germline V and J ends were trimmed by 5 bases and 1 base, with 15 bases remaining between them. CDR3 length: 15 residues. Looked up from germline, CDR1 is LNHDA and CDR2 is SQIVND (reference sequence).

This chain links TRBV5-4 with TRBJ1-2; D uncertain. Germline lookup yields CDR1 SGHNT and CDR2 YYREEE (reference sequence). Trimming left V 2 bases short and J 2 bases short, with 7 bases between. The CDR3 loop spans 13 amino acids. The CDR3 DNA follows: TGTGCCAGCAGCTTTCCCCCAAACTATGGCTACACCTTC. It codes for CASSFPPNYGYTF.

The gene calls are TRBV14 and TRBJ1-1, with D maybe TRBD1 (6 bases). The V end was cut by 0 bases, the J end by 1 base, with 12 bases between. The germline V gene has CDR1 SGHDN and CDR2 FVKESK. The CDR3 consists of 16 residues. Here the CDR3 reads CASSQDPGHWNTEAFF. The CDR3 region has the DNA TGTGCCAGCAGCCAAGACCCGGGACATTGGAACACTGAAGCTTTCTTT. Full variable domain (missing parts from reference TRBV14 and TRBJ1-1): EAGVTQFPSHSVIEKGQTVTLRCDPISGHDNLYWYRRVMGKEIKFLLHFVKESKQDESGMPNNRFLAERTGGTYSTLKVQPAELEDSGVYFCASSQDPGHWNTEAFFGQGTRLTVV.

The rearrangement joins TRBV10-3 to TRBJ1-1; D possibly corresponds to TRBD1 (6 bases). Deletions cut 8 bases from V and 0 bases from J, with 19 bases between. The V gene's germline CDR1 is ENHRY and CDR2 SYGVKD. The CDR3 contains 16 residues. CDR3 residues: CAIQRSGTPVNTEAFF. The DNA for the CDR3 is TGTGCCATCCAGAGGTCAGGGACACCAGTGAACACTGAAGCTTTCTTT.

A few counts support this clone. This chain links TRBV27 with TRBJ1-1; D gene ambiguous. Per germline, CDR1 MNHEY and CDR2 SMNVEV (reference sequence). The ends were cut back, 2 bases at V and 8 bases at J, with 9 bases in the middle. The length of the CDR3 is 12 residues. The CDR3 region is CASSLQRGEAFF. CDR3 DNA: TGTGCCAGCAGTTTACAGCGGGGAGAAGCTTTCTTT.

This sequence joins TRBV2 and TRBJ2-7, with D perhaps given as TRBD1 or TRBD2 (6 bases each). Germline V lookup: CDR1 SNHLY, CDR2 FYNNEI. Trimming shortened V by 5 bases and J by 1 base, and 15 bases separated the two germline ends. This CDR3 contains 15 residues. The CDR3 region has the DNA TGTGCCAGCAGTCGAAAAGGGGGGCCTTCCTACGAGCAGTACTTC. Its protein is CASSRKGGPSYEQYF.

A single count supports this clone. The chain has TRBV6-1 and TRBJ1-2; D is ambiguous. V was pared by 7 bases and J by 2 bases, with 5 bases between. The CDR3 is 11 amino acids. The germline CDR1 and CDR2 sequences are MNHNS and SASEGT. The DNA for the CDR3 is TGTGCCAGCACAGTAAACTATGGCTACACCTTC. Its translation is CASTVNYGYTF.

The chain is built from TRBV29-1 and TRBJ1-2; D not certain. V lost 5 bases to trimming and J lost 7 bases, with 14 bases between them. There are 12 residues in the CDR3. Germline V gives CDR1 SQVTM, CDR2 ANQGSEA. The CDR3 DNA reads as TGCAGCGTTCCCTTCCCTTTTAGTGGCTACACCTTC. This sequence encodes CSVPFPFSGYTF.

This chain links TRBV30 with TRBJ1-5, with D hard to call. This CDR3 spans 13 amino acids. Germline V CDR1 and CDR2: GTSNPN, SVGIG (reference sequence). V was clipped by 2 bases and J by 1 base, with 6 bases between them. CDR3 in amino acids: CAWSLGSNQPQHF. CDR3 DNA: TGTGCCTGGAGTCTAGGGAGCAATCAGCCCCAGCATTTT. Combining the CDR3 with reference TRBV30 and TRBJ1-5 gives the whole variable domain SQTIHQWPATLVQPVGSPLSLECTVEGTSNPNLYWYRQAAGRGLQLLFYSVGIGQISSEVPQNLSASRPQDRQFILSSKKLLLSDSGFYLCAWSLGSNQPQHFGDGTRLSIL.